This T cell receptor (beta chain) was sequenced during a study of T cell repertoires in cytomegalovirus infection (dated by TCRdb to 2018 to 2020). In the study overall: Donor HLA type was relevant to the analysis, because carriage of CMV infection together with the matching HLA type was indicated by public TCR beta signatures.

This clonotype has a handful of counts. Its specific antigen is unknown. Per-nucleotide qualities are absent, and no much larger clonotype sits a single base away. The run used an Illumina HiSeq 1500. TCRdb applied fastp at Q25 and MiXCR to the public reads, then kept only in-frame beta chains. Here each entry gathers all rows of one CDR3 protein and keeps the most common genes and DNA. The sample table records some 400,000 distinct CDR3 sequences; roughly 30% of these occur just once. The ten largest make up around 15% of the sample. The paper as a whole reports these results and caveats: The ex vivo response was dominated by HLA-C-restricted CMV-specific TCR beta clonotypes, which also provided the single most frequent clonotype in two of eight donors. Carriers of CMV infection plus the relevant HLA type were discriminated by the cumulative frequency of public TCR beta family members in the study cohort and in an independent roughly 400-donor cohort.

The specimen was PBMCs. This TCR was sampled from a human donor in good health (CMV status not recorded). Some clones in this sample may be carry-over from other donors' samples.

The CDR3 amino acid sequence is: CASSQVGGTDTQYF. The bases are TGTGCCAGCAGCCAAGTGGGAGGCACAGATACGCAGTATTTT. Recombination joined TRBV14 with TRBJ2-3; the D gene is perhaps TRBD2, from 5 matching bases. V lost 1 base and J lost 1 base; the stretch between them is 6 bases long. The cysteine opens and the phenylalanine closes a CDR3 of 14 amino acids. Just CDR3 DNA is preserved here, 42 bases in frame from base 1. Reading the germline V gene gives CDR1 SGHDN and CDR2 FVKESK.